This T cell receptor (beta chain) was observed in a study of neurological immune-mediated disorders. Study-wide findings and caveats: The absence of shared CDR3 amino acid sequences among expanded clones across subjects suggests private repertoires in all groups. The study found the most TCR clonal expansion in HTLV-1-associated myelopathy and the least in multiple sclerosis, below healthy controls.

V was cut by 0 bases and J by 6 bases, with 9 bases left in between. The CDR3 totals 14 residues. Per germline, CDR1 ENHRY and CDR2 SYGVKD. Synthesis of cDNA was performed by 5'RACE using 10-nucleotide random UMIs. TCRdb independently ran MiXCR on the 5' RACE reads; one entry per CDR3 protein. The sample records 80,000 to 100,000 distinct CDR3 sequences, over 4.5% being singletons. This clonotype came up many times. Its antigen is still unknown. Stated time point: longitudinal time-point 2. The chain uses TRBV10-3 and TRBJ2-1; a possible D gene is TRBD1 (6 bases). The sequenced sample was PBMCs. The TCR sequence derives from a woman aged 55-75 years with multiple sclerosis. The CDR3 loop is CAISESSRGNEQFF. In DNA, the CDR3 is TGTGCCATCAGTGAGTCTAGCAGGGGCAATGAGCAGTTCTTC.